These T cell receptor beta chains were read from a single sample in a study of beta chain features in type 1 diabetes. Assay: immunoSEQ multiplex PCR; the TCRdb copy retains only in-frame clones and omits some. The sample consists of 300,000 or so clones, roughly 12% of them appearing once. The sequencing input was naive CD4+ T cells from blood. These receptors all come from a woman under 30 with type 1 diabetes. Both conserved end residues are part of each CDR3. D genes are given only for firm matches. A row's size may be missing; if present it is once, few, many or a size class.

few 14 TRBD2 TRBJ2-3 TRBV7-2 CASSPGLAGDTQYF TGTGCCAGCAGCCCGGGACTAGCGGGGGATACGCAGTATTTT
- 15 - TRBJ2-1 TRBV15 CATSRGQGREGEQFF TGTGCCACCAGCAGAGGACAGGGGAGGGAGGGTGAGCAGTTCTTC
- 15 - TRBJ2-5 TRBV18 CASSPQGLSQETQYF TGTGCCAGCTCACCTCAAGGACTTTCCCAAGAGACCCAGTACTTC
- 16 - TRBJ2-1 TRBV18 CASSPSPESSYNEQFF TGTGCCAGCTCACCCTCCCCGGAGAGCTCCTACAATGAGCAGTTCTTC
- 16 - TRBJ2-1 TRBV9 CASSGTPSGSYNEQFF TGTGCCAGCAGCGGCACTCCTTCGGGTTCGTACAATGAGCAGTTCTTC
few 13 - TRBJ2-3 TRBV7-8 CASSPGGTDTQYF TGTGCCAGCAGCCCCGGAGGCACAGATACGCAGTATTTT
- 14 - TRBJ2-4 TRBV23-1 CASSPNRGKNIQYF TGCGCCAGCAGTCCCAATCGGGGAAAAAACATTCAGTACTTC
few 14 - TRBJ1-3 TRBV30 CAWSPGLGGNTIYF TGTGCCTGGAGTCCAGGCCTGGGTGGGAACACCATATATTTT
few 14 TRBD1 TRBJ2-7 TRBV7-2 CASSLGGGNYEQYF TGTGCCAGCAGCTTAGGAGGGGGCAACTACGAGCAGTACTTC
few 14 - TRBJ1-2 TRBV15 CATSRDRDTLSYTF TGTGCCACCAGCAGAGATCGAGACACCCTCAGTTACACCTTC
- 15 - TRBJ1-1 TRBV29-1 CSVSTSQPGDTEAFF TGCAGCGTGTCGACGTCTCAACCGGGGGACACTGAAGCTTTCTTT
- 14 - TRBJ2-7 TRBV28 CASKEGVGSYEQYF TGTGCCAGCAAGGAGGGAGTGGGCTCCTACGAGCAGTACTTC
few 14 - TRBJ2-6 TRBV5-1 CASSLASGANVLTF TGCGCCAGCAGCTTGGCTTCCGGGGCCAACGTCCTGACTTTC
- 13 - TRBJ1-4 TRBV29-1 CSARRATNEKLFF TGCAGCGCCCGGCGGGCAACTAATGAAAAACTGTTTTTT
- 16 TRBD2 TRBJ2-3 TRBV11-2 CASSFPSGSDTDTQYF TGTGCCAGCAGCTTCCCTAGCGGGAGCGACACAGATACGCAGTATTTT
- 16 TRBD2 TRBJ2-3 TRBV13 CASRDTSGEGTDTQYF TGTGCCAGCAGGGACACTAGCGGTGAGGGGACAGATACGCAGTATTTT
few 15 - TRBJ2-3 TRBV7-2 CASSLGGLPTDTQYF TGTGCCAGCAGCCTCGGCGGGCTTCCCACAGATACGCAGTATTTT
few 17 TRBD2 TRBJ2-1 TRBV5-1 CASSETGTSGRGDEQFF TGCGCCAGCAGCGAAACCGGGACTAGCGGGAGGGGAGATGAGCAGTTCTTC
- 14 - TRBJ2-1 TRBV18 CASSPTGPGDEQFF TGTGCCAGCTCACCGACAGGACCCGGGGATGAGCAGTTCTTC
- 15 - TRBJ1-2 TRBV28 CASSFLGVLPASYTF TGTGCCAGCAGTTTCTTAGGGGTCCTTCCGGCGAGCTACACCTTC
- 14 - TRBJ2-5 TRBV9 CASSVGGTLETQYF TGTGCCAGCAGCGTAGGGGGGACACTGGAGACCCAGTACTTC
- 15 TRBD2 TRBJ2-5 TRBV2 CASSEVVPPGGAQYF TGTGCCAGCAGTGAAGTAGTACCGCCGGGAGGGGCCCAGTACTTC
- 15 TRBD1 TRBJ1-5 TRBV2 CASYNGQDRLQPQHF TGTGCCAGCTATAATGGACAGGATCGGTTGCAGCCCCAGCATTTT
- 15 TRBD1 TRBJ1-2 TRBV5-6 CASSFGQGTNYGYTF TGTGCCAGCAGCTTTGGACAGGGAACAAACTATGGCTACACCTTC
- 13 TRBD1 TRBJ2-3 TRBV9 CASSAGTARAQYF TGTGCCAGCAGCGCCGGGACAGCAAGGGCGCAGTATTTT
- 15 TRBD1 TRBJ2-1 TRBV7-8 CASRPDRGSYNEQFF TGTGCCAGCAGGCCTGACAGGGGGTCCTACAATGAGCAGTTCTTC
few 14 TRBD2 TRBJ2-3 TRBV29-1 CSAGLAGGTDTQYF TGCAGCGCGGGACTAGCGGGAGGTACAGATACGCAGTATTTT
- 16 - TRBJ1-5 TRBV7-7 CASSWITTGRNQPQHF TGTGCCAGCAGCTGGATTACGACAGGAAGGAATCAGCCCCAGCATTTT
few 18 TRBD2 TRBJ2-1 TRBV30 CAWSVWASGRASSYEQFF TGTGCCTGGAGTGTATGGGCTAGCGGGAGGGCCTCTTCCTATGAGCAGTTCTTC
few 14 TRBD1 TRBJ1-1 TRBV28 CASRPGQENTEAFF TGTGCCAGCAGGCCGGGACAGGAGAACACTGAAGCTTTCTTT
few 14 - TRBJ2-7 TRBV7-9 CASSLKGVTYEQYF TGTGCCAGCAGCTTAAAGGGGGTGACCTACGAGCAGTACTTC
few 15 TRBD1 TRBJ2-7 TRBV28 CASSLRGTGSYEQYF TGTGCCAGCAGTTTAAGAGGGACAGGGTCCTACGAGCAGTACTTC
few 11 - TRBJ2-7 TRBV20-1 CSARFTYEQYF TGCAGTGCTAGGTTCACCTACGAGCAGTACTTC
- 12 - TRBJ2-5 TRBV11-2 CASCPRPGTQYF TGTGCCAGCTGCCCAAGACCGGGGACCCAGTACTTC
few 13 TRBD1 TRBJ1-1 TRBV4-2 CASSQDTGGRAFF TGTGCCAGCAGCCAGGATACAGGGGGAAGAGCTTTCTTT
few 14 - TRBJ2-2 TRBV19 CASSIELTWGELFF TGTGCCAGTAGTATTGAACTTACCTGGGGGGAGCTGTTTTTT
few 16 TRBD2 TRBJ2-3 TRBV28 CASSSQRGMYTDTQYF TGTGCCAGCAGTTCCCAGCGGGGGATGTACACAGATACGCAGTATTTT
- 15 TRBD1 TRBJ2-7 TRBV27 CASSLSTGGLFEQYF TGTGCCAGCAGTTTATCTACAGGGGGCCTTTTTGAGCAGTACTTC
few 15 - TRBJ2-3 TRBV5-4 CASSAGDRGGDTQYF TGTGCCAGCAGCGCCGGCGACAGGGGAGGGGATACGCAGTATTTT
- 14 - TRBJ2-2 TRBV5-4 CASSPSRPGGELFF TGTGCCAGCAGCCCATCCCGCCCCGGCGGGGAGCTGTTTTTT
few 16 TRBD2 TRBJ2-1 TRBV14 CASSQVLAGVLNEQFF TGTGCCAGCAGCCAAGTACTAGCGGGCGTCCTCAATGAGCAGTTCTTC
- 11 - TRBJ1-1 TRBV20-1 CSATRATEAFF TGCAGTGCTACCAGGGCCACTGAAGCTTTCTTT
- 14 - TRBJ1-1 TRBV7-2 CASSLGGGSTEAFF TGTGCCAGCAGCTTGGGGGGAGGGAGCACTGAAGCTTTCTTT
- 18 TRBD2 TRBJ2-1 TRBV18 CASSPGVPSGSAWGEQFF TGTGCCAGCTCACCAGGGGTGCCTAGCGGGAGTGCATGGGGTGAGCAGTTCTTC
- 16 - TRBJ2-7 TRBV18 CASSPEWRRPGEEQYF TGTGCCAGCTCACCTGAATGGAGGCGGCCGGGGGAGGAGCAGTACTTC
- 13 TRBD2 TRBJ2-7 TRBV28 CASSIAGAIEQYF TGTGCCAGCAGCATAGCGGGAGCCATCGAGCAGTACTTC
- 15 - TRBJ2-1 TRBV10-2 CASSGERSSYNEQFF TGCGCCAGCAGTGGTGAGCGGAGCTCCTACAATGAGCAGTTCTTC
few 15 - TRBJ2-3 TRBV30 CAWSRRGGGTDTQYF TGTGCCTGGAGTCGTAGAGGGGGGGGCACAGATACGCAGTATTTT